Each of the 12 T cell receptor beta chains below was sequenced from the same sample in a study of blood T cells in healthy people across ages (dated by TCRdb to 2015 to 2017). The method was 5' RACE. Sequenced using an Illumina HiSeq 2500. The second PCR ran for roughly 7 to 12 cycles and used a J-beta primer mix along with a sample-barcoded 5' primer. Using fastp at Q25 and MiXCR, TCRdb reprocessed the public reads and kept productive beta chains. Each CDR3 protein appears once, grouped with its most common genes and DNA. The table for this sample lists hundreds of thousands of distinct CDR3 sequences; about three fifths of them were counted only once. Together, the top ten hold over 20% of the sample. What was sequenced was blood. The receptors originated from a man aged 25-40 years in good health.

This clonotype was recorded once. The V gene is TRBV7-2, the J gene TRBJ1-4; D not certain. V was clipped by 2 bases and J by 0 bases, with 7 bases between them. The CDR3 is 15 amino acids. CDR1 SGHTA and CDR2 FQGNSA come from the germline V gene. The chain's CDR3 is CASSLWRATNEKLFF. DNA for the CDR3: TGTGCCAGCAGCTTATGGCGGGCAACTAATGAAAAACTGTTTTTT.

The rearrangement uses TRBV4-3 and TRBJ2-1, with TRBD1 as a possible D gene (5 bases). Between the trimmed V and J ends, which lost 3 bases and 7 bases, there was a span of 10 bases. The CDR3 spans 13 residues. Per germline, CDR1 LGHNA and CDR2 YSLEER. This CDR3 is CASSQSKGNEQFF. CDR3 DNA sequence: TGCGCCAGCAGCCAGTCAAAGGGGAATGAGCAGTTCTTC.

V usage is TRBV20-1 and J usage is TRBJ2-1, with D tentatively TRBD2 (6 bases). Germline V lookup: CDR1 DFQATT, CDR2 SNEGSKA (reference sequence). This CDR3 has 16 amino acids. The V and J ends lost 3 bases and 1 base respectively, with 16 bases between them. This CDR3 is CSASGSDAGSYNEQFF. The CDR3 DNA follows: TGCAGTGCTAGTGGCTCCGATGCGGGGTCCTACAATGAGCAGTTCTTC.

This clonotype has more than one count but fewer than ten. This chain links TRBV20-1 with TRBJ2-5; D ambiguous. This CDR3 is built from 17 residues. The V gene's germline CDR1 is DFQATT and CDR2 SNEGSKA (reference sequence). The V end lost 0 bases, the J end lost 0 bases, and 17 bases lay between the germline ends. The chain's CDR3 is CSARDIRGYLNQETQYF. The CDR3 nucleotides read TGCAGTGCTAGAGATATTCGTGGCTATCTTAACCAAGAGACCCAGTACTTC.

V is TRBV3-1 and J is TRBJ1-2, with TRBD1 as a possible D gene (6 bases). The CDR3 has 14 residues. V gave up 6 bases and J gave up 4 bases, with 15 bases separating them. The germline V gene has CDR1 LGHDT and CDR2 YNNKEL (reference sequence). DNA of the CDR3: TGTGCCAGCAGTCTTGAGGGGGGCGTCTATGGCTACACCTTC. It yields the protein CASSLEGGVYGYTF.

The chain carries TRBV11-2 and TRBJ2-1; TRBD2 might be the D (6 bases). The CDR3 runs 15 residues. V was pared by 10 bases and J by 8 bases, with 24 bases between. CDR1 and CDR2 (germline): SGHAT, FQNNGV. CDR3 coding DNA: TGTGCCACGGGGGTGACGGACATGATGCAGGATGAGCAGTTCTTC. Encoded protein: CATGVTDMMQDEQFF.

This clonotype appeared a few times. V gene TRBV3-1 combines with J gene TRBJ1-6, with D perhaps matching TRBD1 (6 bases). With 1 base removed from V and 9 bases from J, the gap between germline ends came to 16 bases. Germline-derived CDR1 and CDR2 are LGHDT and YNNKEL (reference sequence). The CDR3 contains 16 residues. The CDR3 protein is CASSQGGGAGFSPLHF. DNA of the CDR3: TGTGCCAGCAGCCAAGGGGGGGGCGCGGGGTTTTCACCCCTCCACTTT. The variable domain in full, completed from reference TRBV3-1 and TRBJ1-6, reads DTAVSQTPKYLVTQMGNDKSIKCEQNLGHDTMYWYKQDSKKFLKIMFSYNNKELIINETVPNRFSPKSPDKAHLNLHINSLELGDSAVYFCASSQGGGAGFSPLHFGNGTRLTVT.

The V call is TRBV28, the J call TRBJ2-7; D possibly corresponds to TRBD1 (6 bases). The V gene lost 9 bases and the J gene lost 3 bases, with 15 bases spanning the gap. Germline loops: CDR1 MDHEN, CDR2 SYDVKM. This CDR3 contains 13 residues. This chain's CDR3 is CASQIQGRYEQYF. CDR3 coding DNA: TGTGCCAGTCAAATACAGGGCCGCTACGAGCAGTACTTC.

This chain connects TRBV11-2 to TRBJ1-2, with D uncertain. In germline, CDR1 is SGHAT, CDR2 FQNNGV. This CDR3 is 12 amino acids long. V was cut by 5 bases and J by 4 bases, with 8 bases left in between. The CDR3 loop is CASSAGIYGYTF. CDR3 bases: TGTGCCAGCAGCGCTGGGATCTATGGCTACACCTTC.

This chain connects TRBV3-1 to TRBJ2-5, with a weak D call TRBD1 (5 bases). The CDR3 sequence is 15 residues long. Trimming removed 1 base at V and 2 bases at J, with 11 bases between. Germline CDR1 reads LGHDT; CDR2 reads YNNKEL (reference sequence). CDR3: CASSQGGFEQETQYF. The CDR3, as DNA: TGTGCCAGCAGCCAAGGGGGCTTCGAACAAGAGACCCAGTACTTC.

This sequence joins TRBV7-2 and TRBJ1-2, with D possibly matching TRBD1 (6 bases). V shed 5 bases and J shed 5 bases, with 15 bases lying between them. Looked up from germline, CDR1 is SGHTA and CDR2 is FQGNSA. The CDR3 is 14 amino acids. The CDR3 nucleotides are TGTGCCAGCAGCAACTTACAGGGTTTATATGGCTACACCTTC. Translation gives CASSNLQGLYGYTF.

This clonotype appeared many times. This chain uses TRBV7-2 with TRBJ1-2, with unresolved D. The CDR3 has 13 amino acids. The V gene lost 4 bases and the J gene lost 5 bases, with 11 bases spanning the gap. Germline V gene data show CDR1 as SGHTA and CDR2 as FQGNSA. The CDR3 reads CASSSLFQYGYTF. CDR3 nucleotides: TGTGCCAGCAGCTCGTTGTTTCAATATGGCTACACCTTC.